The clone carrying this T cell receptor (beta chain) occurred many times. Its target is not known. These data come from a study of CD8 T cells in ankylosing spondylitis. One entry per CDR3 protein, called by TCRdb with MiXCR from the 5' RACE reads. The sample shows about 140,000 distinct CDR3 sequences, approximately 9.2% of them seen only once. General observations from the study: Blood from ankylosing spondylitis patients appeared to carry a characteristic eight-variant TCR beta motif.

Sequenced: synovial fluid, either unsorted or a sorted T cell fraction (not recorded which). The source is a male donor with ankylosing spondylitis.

CDR3 nucleotide sequence: TGTGCCAGCTCAGGGGGATTTGTGGGGGACACTGAAGCTTTCTTT. The encoded protein is CASSGGFVGDTEAFF. The chain is built from TRBV18 and TRBJ1-1, with a tentative D call TRBD1 (5 bases). Trimming removed 5 bases from V and 3 bases from J, with 16 bases in between. Germline V lookup: CDR1 KGHSH, CDR2 LQKENI. The CDR3 runs to 15 residues. Drawing the rest from reference TRBV18 and TRBJ1-1, the complete variable domain is NAGVMQNPRHLVRRRGQEARLRCSPMKGHSHVYWYRQLPEEGLKFMVYLQKENIIDESGMPKERFSAEFPKEGPSILRIQQVVRGDSAAYFCASSGGFVGDTEAFFGQGTRLTVV.